The present T cell receptor (beta chain) was sequenced within a study of blood T cell repertoires in COVID-19. In the study overall: Nucleic acid was either cDNA or gDNA, and it came from T cells, B-cell-depleted T cells, or PBMCs.

V lost 3 bases to trimming and J lost 4 bases, with 9 bases between them. Per the germline V gene, CDR1 is KGHSH and CDR2 is LQKENI. There are 14 residues in the CDR3. The table came from immunoSEQ multiplex PCR; TCRdb's copy has only in-frame clones and leaves some out. The sample holds fewer than 250,000 clones; around 80% are singletons and the top ten take about 1.7%. Residents of 24 US areas, aged roughly 18 to 89 years, made up the participants. Recovered Cohort 3 donors showed two negative PCRs, clearance, or symptom resolution. Material for sequencing was PBMCs or T cells enriched from blood (not recorded which). The sequence was obtained from a man in his sixties who had recovered from COVID-19. The gene calls are TRBV18 and TRBJ1-4; TRBD1 is a possible D gene (5 bases). CDR3 protein: CASSPLGDNEKLFF. CDR3 nucleotides: TGTGCCAGCTCACCGTTAGGGGATAATGAAAAACTGTTTTTT.